Following are 9 T cell receptor beta chains from one sample sequenced in a study of radiotherapy plus CTLA-4 blockade in lung cancer. The assay was immunoSEQ multiplex PCR, and TCRdb's table has in-frame clones only and misses some. The sample lists 20,000 to 30,000 clones, over 70% occurring once. The sequenced sample was peripheral blood, obtained from a patient treated with radiotherapy plus ipilimumab. The receptors derive from a human donor with non-small cell lung cancer that progressed on radiotherapy plus ipilimumab.

This rearrangement joins TRBV19 to TRBJ2-1; possible D gene TRBD2, 6 bases. The length of the CDR3 is 17 residues. Trimming left V 1 base short and J 5 bases short, with 18 bases between. Germline values: CDR1 LNHDA, CDR2 SQIVND (reference sequence). CDR3 coding DNA: TGTGCCAGTAGTATAGGTTGGAGAGGGAGGAGGGACAATGAGCAGTTCTTC. It translates to CASSIGWRGRRDNEQFF. The whole variable domain, filled in from reference TRBV19 and TRBJ2-1, reads DGGITQSPKYLFRKEGQNVTLSCEQNLNHDAMYWYRQDPGQGLRLIYYSQIVNDFQKGDIAEGYSVSREKKESFPLTVTSAQKNPTAFYLCASSIGWRGRRDNEQFFGPGTRLTVL.

This sequence joins TRBV11-2 and TRBJ1-3; a possible D gene is TRBD1 (6 bases). V lost 4 bases to trimming and J lost 7 bases, with 17 bases between them. The CDR3 is made up of 15 amino acids. Germline CDR1 and CDR2: SGHAT and FQNNGV. The CDR3: CASSSLWGAANTIYF. CDR3 sequence (DNA): TGTGCCAGCAGCTCGTTATGGGGGGCAGCGAACACCATATATTTT.

The chain couples TRBV9 to TRBJ2-7; TRBD2 matches 8 bases. The CDR3 sequence is 16 residues long. V gave up 0 bases and J gave up 4 bases; unmatched junction bases: 9. The germline V gene has CDR1 SGDLS and CDR2 YYNGEE. CDR3 bases: TGTGCCAGCAGCGTAGACAGCAGCGGGAGTGGGTACGAGCAGTACTTC. Translated, it gives CASSVDSSGSGYEQYF. Based on the CDR3 plus reference TRBV9 and TRBJ2-7, the full variable domain is DSGVTQTPKHLITATGQRVTLRCSPRSGDLSVYWYQQSLDQGLQFLIQYYNGEERAKGNILERFSAQQFPDLHSELNLSSLELGDSALYFCASSVDSSGSGYEQYFGPGTRLTVT.

This chain joins TRBV4-1 and TRBJ2-7; D call uncertain. CDR1 MGHRA and CDR2 YSYEKL come from the germline V gene. V lost 0 bases to trimming and J lost 2 bases, with 17 bases between them. This CDR3 contains 17 residues. CDR3 sequence (DNA): TGCGCCAGCAGCCAAGAAAAGTGGAGTGCTGGGGCCTACGAGCAGTACTTC. This gives the protein CASSQEKWSAGAYEQYF.

The chain uses TRBV6-6 and TRBJ1-1; D is unresolved. CDR1 is MNHNY and CDR2 is SVGAGI in the germline V gene (reference sequence). This CDR3 has 14 amino acids. Between the trimmed V and J ends, which lost 2 bases and 0 bases, there was a span of 7 bases. CDR3 DNA sequence: TGTGCCAGCAGTTACGAGGGTCTGAACACTGAAGCTTTCTTT. Its protein product is CASSYEGLNTEAFF.

The chain recombines TRBV13 with TRBJ2-3; 9 bases are shared with TRBD1. CDR3 size: 16 residues. J lost 7 bases, V lost 3 bases, and 11 bases had no gene match. Germline V lookup: CDR1 PRHDT, CDR2 FYEKMQ (reference sequence). The chain's CDR3 is CASSLETNRGRNTQYF. The CDR3 DNA sequence: TGTGCCAGCAGCTTGGAGACGAACAGGGGGCGAAATACGCAGTATTTT.

The V gene is TRBV6-5, the J gene TRBJ2-7; tentative D call: TRBD2 (5 bases). The germline V and J ends were trimmed by 5 bases and 6 bases, with 14 bases remaining between them. This CDR3 is 13 amino acids long. The germline CDR1 and CDR2 sequences are MNHEY and SVGAGI. This CDR3 is CASSHGIGVEQYF. Written as DNA, the CDR3 is TGTGCCAGCAGTCACGGGATCGGTGTCGAGCAGTACTTC.

The chain uses TRBV19 and TRBJ2-5; D is ambiguous. CDR1 is LNHDA, CDR2 SQIVND, per germline (reference sequence). The V gene lost 3 bases and the J gene lost 5 bases, with 10 bases spanning the gap. The CDR3 contains 13 residues. Here the CDR3 reads CASSISGGETQYF. The CDR3 nucleotides are TGTGCCAGTAGTATTTCGGGCGGTGAGACCCAGTACTTC.

The chain carries TRBV19 and TRBJ2-1; TRBD1 matches at 7 bases. Germline assignment: CDR1 LNHDA and CDR2 SQIVND (reference sequence). CDR3 length equals 15 residues. V dropped 4 bases and J dropped 4; count of bases not matched to a gene: 7. As DNA, the CDR3 is TGTGCCAGTAGTACCACCCGGGACAGATACAATGAGCAGTTCTTC. This encodes CASSTTRDRYNEQFF.